Following are 20 T cell receptor beta chains from one sample sequenced in a study of tumor-infiltrating lymphocytes in primary liver carcinoma. Alongside blood RNA obtained from unsorted whole blood, germline DNA was also extracted. Using a constant-region primer together with ProtoScript II reverse transcriptase, TCR beta cDNA was made from about 500 ng of total RNA. Library construction for TCR beta comprised three nested multiplex PCR rounds performed with slightly modified ARM-PCR. Rounds one and two of PCR, each of 10 cycles, were primed with TRBV1-TRBV30 forward primers and a C-beta reverse primer. TCRdb processed the multiplex PCR reads anew with MiXCR; each CDR3 protein has one entry. This sample carries around 170,000 distinct CDR3 sequences, about 60% of them seen once, and the ten largest clones take less than 75%. Sequenced material: peripheral blood. All receptors come from a middle-aged man with primary liver carcinoma and hepatitis B virus infection.

V gene TRBV28 combines with J gene TRBJ1-5; D not certain. V lost 3 bases and J 4 bases, leaving 10 bases between the germline ends. CDR1 and CDR2 from the germline V gene are MDHEN and SYDVKM. This CDR3 spans 14 amino acids. Here the CDR3 reads CASSFRVLNQPQHF. CDR3 DNA: TGTGCCAGCAGTTTTAGGGTGCTTAATCAGCCCCAGCATTTT. Full variable domain (remainder filled in from reference TRBV28 and TRBJ1-5): DVKVTQSSRYLVKRTGEKVFLECVQDMDHENMFWYRQDPGLGLRLIYFSYDVKMKEKGDIPEGYSVSREKKERFSLILESASTNQTSMYLCASSFRVLNQPQHFGDGTRLSIL.

This clonotype came up a few times. The J gene is TRBJ2-1, the V gene TRBV6-5, with TRBD2 identical over 13 bases. The V gene end was trimmed by 0 bases and the J gene end by 7 bases; junction bases not matched to a gene: 6. The CDR3 has 17 amino acids. Germline V gene sequence: CDR1 MNHEY, CDR2 SVGAGI. This CDR3 reads CASSYSSTSGRPNEQFF. DNA of the CDR3: TGTGCCAGCAGTTACTCATCGACTAGCGGGAGGCCTAATGAGCAGTTCTTC.

With respect to this clonotype: A read error is likely, as this CDR3 ends without the conserved phenylalanine or tryptophan. The rearrangement joins TRBV29-1 to TRBJ2-7; no definite D call. This CDR3 is built from 11 residues. Germline CDR1 SQVTM, CDR2 ANQGSEA. V was cut by 0 bases and J by 5 bases, with 5 bases left in between. CDR3 nucleotide sequence: TGCAGCGTTGAAGAGGTGGACGAGCAGTACTAC. Protein: CSVEEVDEQYY.

The V gene is TRBV19, the J gene TRBJ2-6; the D call may be TRBD1 or TRBD2 (5 bases each). V lost 10 bases and J 8 bases, leaving 24 bases between the germline ends. Germline values: CDR1 LNHDA, CDR2 SQIVND (reference sequence). This CDR3 spans 16 amino acids. CDR3 protein: CATSLSGARKTNVLTF. As DNA, the CDR3 is TGTGCCACATCACTCTCCGGGGCCCGTAAGACCAACGTCCTGACTTTC.

V is TRBV12-3 or TRBV12-4 and J is TRBJ1-2; 7 nucleotides match TRBD1. The CDR3 runs 14 residues. Trimming at V came to 4 bases and at J to 7 bases, leaving 9 bases not matched to a gene. DNA for the CDR3: TGTGCCAGCAGTTACCTAACAGGGGAGCGTGGCTACACCTTC. Its protein is CASSYLTGERGYTF.

This clonotype was observed a few times. This chain uses TRBV6-2 or TRBV6-3 with TRBJ2-7; no clear D gene. Germline-derived CDR1 and CDR2 are MNHEY and SVGEGT. The germline V and J ends were trimmed by 7 bases and 1 base, with 11 bases remaining between them. The CDR3 totals 13 residues. The CDR3 here is CASIPHLSYEQYF. The CDR3 DNA follows: TGTGCCAGCATCCCACATCTTTCCTACGAGCAGTACTTC.

This clonotype showed up just a few times. One base away lies a much larger clone, so this may be a sequencing read error. V is TRBV11-2 and J is TRBJ1-5, with no clear D. Germline CDR1 SGHAT, CDR2 FQNNGV. The CDR3 runs to 13 residues. The CDR3 DNA reads as TGTACCAGCAGCTTAGTATGGGATCAGCCCCAGCATTTT. It translates to CTSSLVWDQPQHF.

This clonotype came up once. Given the absence of the conserved phenylalanine or tryptophan at the CDR3 end, a read error is likely. The rearrangement joins TRBV11-2 to TRBJ2-2; D is possibly TRBD2 (5 bases). This CDR3 has 18 residues. V lost 5 bases to trimming and J lost 0 bases, with 19 bases between them. Germline V lookup: CDR1 SGHAT, CDR2 FQNNGV. This CDR3 reads CASSDPWARVTNTGELFL. CDR3 in DNA: TGTGCCAGCAGCGACCCGTGGGCGAGGGTTACGAACACCGGGGAGCTGTTTTTA.

This clonotype was seen at least ten times. The chain is built from TRBV11-1 and TRBJ1-1; D call uncertain. Trimming pared 4 bases from V and 5 bases from J, leaving 11 bases between. CDR1 and CDR2 from the germline V gene are SGHAT and FQDESV (reference sequence). The CDR3 extends over 13 amino acids. CDR3 sequence: CASSSGSGTEAFF. In nucleotides, the CDR3 is TGTGCCAGCAGCTCCGGCTCCGGGACTGAAGCTTTCTTT.

For this clonotype: The junction departs from germline at one end; a sequencing error may be responsible. The chain has TRBV6-5 and TRBJ2-7, with 7 bases that match TRBD2. This CDR3 spans 14 amino acids. Germline lookup yields CDR1 MNHEY and CDR2 SVGAGI. CDR3: CASSPRGGEVGQHF. CDR3 coding DNA: TGTGCCAGTAGTCCCCGTGGGGGGGAGGTAGGGCAGCACTTC.

This chain connects TRBV29-1 to TRBJ2-1, with 7 bases identical to TRBD1. Germline CDR1 reads SQVTM; CDR2 reads ANQGSEA. The CDR3 extends over 12 amino acids. The junction had 3 bases not matched to a gene; V was cut back by 5 bases and J by 5 bases. Written as DNA, the CDR3 is TGCAGCGTTCACAGGGGAGACAATGAGCAGTTCTTC. Amino acid sequence: CSVHRGDNEQFF.

The rearrangement uses TRBV6-5 and TRBJ1-1; D is ambiguous. V was clipped by 5 bases and J by 8 bases, with 18 bases between them. CDR1 and CDR2 (germline): MNHEY, SVGAGI. The CDR3 has 14 amino acids. CDR3 region: CASSTSGRSTEAFF. The DNA of the CDR3 is TGTGCCAGCAGTACGTCCGGGAGGAGCACCGAAGCTTTCTTT.

This clonotype was seen just once. Since a much larger clone is just one base distant, this may be a read error. The chain carries TRBV6-5 and TRBJ2-5; D is ambiguous. The V gene lost 2 bases and the J gene lost 0 bases, with 7 bases spanning the gap. CDR1 is MNHEY, CDR2 SVGAGI, per germline. The CDR3 consists of 14 residues. CDR3 nucleotides: TGTGCCAGCAGTTACGCCAGGTACCAAGAGACCCAGTACTTC. Residues: CASSYARYQETQYF.

Worth noting for this clonotype: A read error is possible here, since a much larger clone lies one base away. The chain uses TRBV12-3 or TRBV12-4 and TRBJ2-6; D unresolved. Trimming stripped 10 bases from V and 8 bases from J, with 12 bases between. The CDR3 length is 12 residues. DNA of the CDR3: TGTGCCACCACGATAGGGACCAACGTCCTGACTTTC. Its translation: CATTIGTNVLTF.

The rearrangement uses TRBV29-1 and TRBJ2-7; D might be TRBD1 or TRBD2, each matching 5 bases. The CDR3 runs 14 residues. Trimming pared 5 bases from V and 3 bases from J, leaving 17 bases between. From germline, CDR1 is SQVTM and CDR2 ANQGSEA. As DNA, the CDR3 is TGCAGCGTTTATGACGGGGCGAGCATCTACGAGCAGTACTTC. Encoded protein: CSVYDGASIYEQYF.

About this clonotype: One junction end disagrees with the germline gene, perhaps due to a read error. The rearrangement uses TRBV12-3 or TRBV12-4 and TRBJ2-7, with D possibly being TRBD2 (6 bases). This CDR3 contains 14 residues. The CDR3 DNA is TGTGCGAGCAGTTTAGAACAGACCTGGAGGGAGCAATACTTC. The encoded protein is CASSLEQTWREQYF.

This clonotype occurred a few times. The V gene is TRBV5-6, the J gene TRBJ2-1; possible D gene TRBD2, 6 bases. V lost 0 bases to trimming and J lost 3 bases, with 10 bases between them. Germline CDR1 and CDR2: SGHDT and YYEEEE. This CDR3 region has 15 residues. CDR3 loop: CASSLEGGIYNEQFF. The CDR3 DNA reads as TGTGCCAGCAGCTTGGAGGGCGGGATCTACAATGAGCAGTTCTTC.

This clonotype has only a few counts. This chain uses TRBV11-2 with TRBJ2-1, with TRBD2 identical over 9 bases. With 6 bases clipped from V and 0 bases from J, the junction kept 0 bases outside the gene matches. Germline CDR1 is SGHAT and CDR2 is FQNNGV. This CDR3 is built from 14 residues. CDR3 in amino acids: CASSSGSSYNEQFF. CDR3 nucleotides: TGTGCCAGCAGTAGCGGGAGCTCCTACAATGAGCAGTTCTTC. The full variable domain, in which reference TRBV11-2 and TRBJ2-1 provide the parts outside the CDR3, is EAGVAQSPRYKIIEKRQSVAFWCNPISGHATLYWYQQILGQGPKLLIQFQNNGVVDDSQLPKDRFSAERLKGVDSTLKIQPAKLEDSAVYLCASSSGSSYNEQFFGPGTRLTVL.

This clonotype was picked up many times. The chain has TRBV12-3 or TRBV12-4 and TRBJ2-2; 7 nucleotides match TRBD1. V gave up 6 bases and J gave up 1 base; unmatched junction bases: 5. The CDR3 is 15 residues long. This CDR3 reads CASRSRDRNTGELFF. CDR3 bases: TGTGCCAGCAGAAGCAGGGACAGGAACACCGGGGAGCTGTTTTTT.

This clonotype was seen once. A read error may explain this, as a much larger clone is one base away. The rearrangement uses TRBV12-3 or TRBV12-4 and TRBJ2-3, with D possibly TRBD1 on 5 matching bases. The CDR3 contains 13 residues. Here the CDR3 DNA reads TGTGCCAGCAGTGCGGACGGCACAGGTACGCAGTATTTT. It yields the protein CASSADGTGTQYF.